A selection of T cell receptor beta chains follows, all from one sample in a study of regulatory T cells. The method was immunoSEQ multiplex PCR; TCRdb's version includes in-frame clones alone and lacks a portion of them. Of approximately 6,100 clones listed, around 91% were seen once; the top ten hold around 2%. The specimen was CD4+ Tregs sorted from blood. All receptors derive from a person between 18 and 30 years old with CD3G deficiency. Each CDR3 is given with its conserved first and last residue. The D gene is left open where the match is weak. Expanded clones are given a class, and other clones once, few, many or no size at all.

length	size	D	J	V	CDR3	DNA
15	NA	NA	TRBJ1-6	TRBV6-4	CASSDSRGPCPPLHF	TGTGCCAGCAGTGACTCGAGGGGTCCTTGCCCACCCCTCCACTTT
11	NA	NA	TRBJ2-5	TRBV20-1	CSSRWGETQYF	TGCAGCTCCAGGTGGGGAGAGACCCAGTACTTC
14	NA	TRBD1	TRBJ1-3	TRBV6-1	CASSSDRGGNTIYF	TGTGCCAGCAGCTCCGACAGGGGCGGAAACACCATATATTTT
15	few	TRBD1	TRBJ1-4	TRBV6-6	CASRGEDRGNEKLFF	TGTGCCAGCAGGGGGGAAGACAGGGGTAATGAAAAACTGTTTTTT
12	NA	NA	TRBJ2-7	TRBV6-6	CASSRDNYEQYF	TGTGCCAGCAGTCGCGACAACTACGAGCAGTACTTC
12	NA	TRBD1	TRBJ2-7	TRBV28	CASARTGWEQYF	TGTGCCAGCGCTCGGACAGGGTGGGAGCAGTACTTC
15	NA	TRBD1	TRBJ2-7	TRBV18	CASSPGGTGAYEQYF	TGTGCCAGCTCACCGGGCGGGACAGGGGCATACGAGCAGTACTTC
13	NA	NA	TRBJ2-1	TRBV6-1	CASSSSGWGEQFF	TGTGCCAGCAGCTCTTCGGGGTGGGGTGAGCAGTTCTTC
15	NA	TRBD1	TRBJ1-6	TRBV6-5	CASSSGQGAGSALHF	TGTGCCAGCAGTTCCGGACAGGGGGCCGGCTCGGCCCTCCACTTT
14	NA	NA	TRBJ2-7	TRBV6-5	CASRPSGGSYEQYF	TGTGCCAGCAGACCGAGCGGAGGCTCCTACGAGCAGTACTTC
10	once	NA	TRBJ2-7	TRBV6-1	CASGLYEQYF	TGTGCCAGCGGACTCTACGAGCAGTACTTC
13	NA	TRBD1	TRBJ2-7	TRBV28	CASRTGGSGEQYF	TGTGCCAGCAGGACAGGGGGCTCAGGAGAGCAGTACTTC
12	NA	NA	TRBJ2-1	TRBV6-6	CASSYGLDPQFF	TGTGCCAGCAGTTACGGCCTGGACCCGCAGTTCTTC
15	NA	TRBD2	TRBJ2-2	TRBV5-1	CASSQLAAGDGELFF	TGCGCCAGCAGCCAACTAGCGGCGGGGGACGGGGAGCTGTTTTTT
14	NA	TRBD1	TRBJ2-7	TRBV6-1	CASSPGQGKDEQYF	TGTGCCAGCAGTCCGGGACAGGGGAAGGACGAGCAGTACTTC
17	NA	NA	TRBJ2-6	TRBV19	CASSRSGVNSGANVLTF	TGTGCCAGTAGTCGGTCAGGGGTTAACTCTGGGGCCAACGTCCTGACTTTC
18	NA	TRBD2	TRBJ2-7	TRBV11-2	CASSVSSLAGVSPYEQYF	TGTGCCAGCAGCGTAAGCTCCCTAGCGGGGGTATCCCCTTACGAGCAGTACTTC
13	NA	NA	TRBJ2-7	TRBV27	CASARGPSGEQYF	TGTGCCAGCGCCCGCGGCCCCAGCGGGGAGCAGTACTTC
17	NA	TRBD1	TRBJ2-6	TRBV27	CASRPGQGAGGANVLTF	TGTGCCAGCAGACCGGGACAGGGGGCGGGTGGGGCCAACGTCCTGACTTTC
13	NA	NA	TRBJ2-1	TRBV10-3	CAISEYRDNEQFF	TGTGCCATCAGTGAGTACAGAGACAATGAGCAGTTCTTC
15	once	NA	TRBJ2-6	TRBV6-1	CASRAVSSGANVLTF	TGTGCCAGCAGGGCTGTTAGCTCTGGGGCCAACGTCCTGACTTTC
15	NA	NA	TRBJ1-5	TRBV6-1	CASTGAKAYNQPQHF	TGTGCCAGCACTGGGGCAAAGGCCTACAATCAGCCCCAGCATTTT
14	NA	TRBD1	TRBJ2-7	TRBV18	CASSAGGQDHEQYF	TGTGCCAGCTCGGCCGGGGGACAGGACCACGAGCAGTACTTC
13	NA	TRBD1	TRBJ2-1	TRBV7-9	CASSPGQGFEQFF	TGTGCCAGCAGCCCAGGACAGGGATTTGAGCAGTTCTTC
14	NA	TRBD2	TRBJ2-1	TRBV5-1	CASKKTSGSHEQFF	TGCGCCAGCAAAAAGACTAGCGGGAGTCATGAGCAGTTCTTC
11	NA	NA	TRBJ1-2	TRBV7-9	CASSLKSGYTF	TGTGCCAGCAGCTTAAAGTCGGGCTACACCTTC
15	NA	TRBD2	TRBJ2-1	TRBV10-3	CAISDGTREGNEQFF	TGTGCCATCAGTGATGGGACTAGGGAGGGCAATGAGCAGTTCTTC
14	NA	NA	TRBJ1-4	TRBV19	CASQGGHLNEKLFF	TGTGCCAGTCAAGGAGGACATCTTAATGAAAAACTGTTTTTT
14	NA	NA	TRBJ2-3	TRBV11-2	CASSLWDSTDTQYF	TGTGCCAGCAGCTTATGGGACTCCACAGATACGCAGTATTTT
18	NA	TRBD1	TRBJ2-6	TRBV27	CASRPSRQGKAGANVLTF	TGTGCCAGCAGACCGTCTCGACAGGGGAAGGCTGGGGCCAACGTCCTGACTTTC
15	NA	NA	TRBJ2-7	TRBV6-1	CASSRQASGSYEQYF	TGTGCCAGCAGTCGACAGGCCTCAGGCTCCTACGAGCAGTACTTC
14	NA	NA	TRBJ2-2	TRBV7-9	CASSLQGLTGELFF	TGTGCCAGCAGCTTACAGGGGCTCACCGGGGAGCTGTTTTTT
14	NA	NA	TRBJ1-6	TRBV7-2	CASSLALRGSPLHF	TGTGCCAGCAGCTTAGCTCTCAGGGGTTCACCCCTCCACTTT
16	NA	TRBD2	TRBJ2-7	TRBV5-1	CASSSGLAGGLGEQYF	TGCGCCAGCAGCTCGGGACTAGCGGGAGGATTGGGGGAGCAGTACTTC
13	NA	NA	TRBJ2-7	TRBV6-1	CASSANSPYEQYF	TGTGCCAGCAGTGCTAATAGCCCGTACGAGCAGTACTTC
15	NA	NA	TRBJ2-1	TRBV28	CASSFGGRLYNEQFF	TGTGCCAGCAGTTTTGGGGGACGCCTCTACAATGAGCAGTTCTTC
15	NA	TRBD1	TRBJ2-2	TRBV9	CASSRGGANTGELFF	TGTGCCAGCAGCCGAGGGGGCGCGAACACCGGGGAGCTGTTTTTT
14	once	NA	TRBJ2-3	TRBV5-1	CASSLRDKQDTQYF	TGCGCCAGCAGCTTGAGGGATAAGCAAGATACGCAGTATTTT
15	NA	TRBD2	TRBJ2-5	TRBV7-9	CASSLALTSGETQYF	TGTGCCAGCAGCTTAGCTTTGACTAGCGGCGAGACCCAGTACTTC
13	NA	TRBD2	TRBJ2-7	TRBV10-3	CAIRASGGYEQYF	TGTGCCATTCGGGCTAGCGGAGGATACGAGCAGTACTTC
12	NA	NA	TRBJ2-3	TRBV6-6	CASSSSKYTQYF	TGTGCCAGCAGTTCCTCGAAATATACGCAGTATTTT
16	NA	TRBD1	TRBJ1-4	TRBV6-1	CASSESRGQGREKLFF	TGTGCCAGCAGTGAATCTAGGGGACAGGGAAGAGAAAAACTGTTTTTT